This T cell receptor (beta chain) was identified in a study of blood T cell repertoires in COVID-19. Study summary: Sample material is recorded as cDNA or gDNA derived from T cells, B-cell-depleted T cells, or PBMCs.

Germline CDR1 DFQATT, CDR2 SNEGSKA (reference sequence). This CDR3 comprises 11 residues. Between the trimmed V and J ends, which lost 6 bases and 8 bases, there was a span of 13 bases. Produced via immunoSEQ multiplex PCR; TCRdb's table is partial and in-frame only. This sample has some 500,000 clones, with about 89% found just once. Those enrolled in Seattle joined during active infection and were followed longitudinally afterward. Sequencing was done on a sample of peripheral blood. The receptor was isolated from a woman between 50 and 59 years old with COVID-19, enrolled during active disease. V is TRBV20-1 and J is TRBJ1-2; the D gene is possibly TRBD1 (6 bases). CDR3 DNA sequence: TGCAGTGCCAGGGACATGGAGGGCTACACCTTC. It specifies CSARDMEGYTF.